These 8 T cell receptor beta chains were all obtained from the same sample, sequenced in a study of early T cells in non-severe SARS-CoV-2 infection. MiXCR, applied by TCRdb to the 5' RACE reads, yields one record per CDR3 protein. The sample yields tens of thousands of distinct CDR3 sequences, over 9% seen once. The source material was whole blood. The receptors were sampled from an adult who was a healthcare worker with PCR-confirmed SARS-CoV-2 infection or an uninfected control (not recorded which).

This chain uses TRBV27 with TRBJ2-1, with D perhaps matching TRBD2 (6 bases). The germline V gene encodes CDR1 MNHEY and CDR2 SMNVEV (reference sequence). The CDR3 has 14 residues. With 7 bases removed from V and 6 bases from J, the gap between germline ends came to 16 bases. CDR3 in amino acids: CASISGLRGNEQFF. In DNA form, the CDR3 reads TGTGCCAGCATCTCGGGACTCCGTGGCAATGAGCAGTTCTTC.

The sample holds many counts of this clonotype. The rearrangement uses TRBV7-3 and TRBJ2-1; TRBD2 aligns across 16 bases. The CDR3 spans 16 residues. The germline gives CDR1 SGHTA, CDR2 FQGTGA. V lost 3 bases and J lost 6; bases outside the gene matches: 2. CDR3 nucleotide sequence: TGTGCCAGCAGCTTGGGACTAGCGGGGGGGCCCAATGAGCAGTTCTTC. This translates into CASSLGLAGGPNEQFF.

The chain uses TRBV7-2 and TRBJ2-3; 7 bases are a match to TRBD2. The CDR3 totals 13 residues. After removal of 6 bases from V and 7 bases from J, the junction contained 7 bases not matched to a gene. From germline, CDR1 is SGHTA and CDR2 FQGNSA. The CDR3 region is CASSLKREHTQYF. The CDR3 DNA is TGTGCCAGCAGTCTAAAGCGGGAACATACGCAGTATTTT.

This chain uses TRBV13 with TRBJ1-3, with 9 bases lining up with TRBD1. V lost 5 bases to trimming and J lost 0 bases; unmatched junction nucleotides: 5. The CDR3 is 16 amino acids. Germline CDR1 reads PRHDT; CDR2 reads FYEKMQ (reference sequence). As DNA, the CDR3 is TGTGCCAGCAGCCCTGGACAGGGGATCTCTGGAAACACCATATATTTT. It codes for CASSPGQGISGNTIYF.

The chain joins TRBV3-1 to TRBJ2-7, with TRBD2 matching over 7 bases. The V gene end was trimmed by 3 bases and the J gene end by 7 bases; junction bases not matched to a gene: 12. The germline V gene encodes CDR1 LGHDT and CDR2 YNNKEL (reference sequence). The CDR3 consists of 15 residues. In nucleotides, the CDR3 is TGTGCCAGCAGCCAGCGGGGCAGACTAGCTAGTGAGCAGTACTTC. This sequence encodes CASSQRGRLASEQYF.

This clonotype was counted only a few times. V is TRBV14 and J is TRBJ1-3, with D possibly matching TRBD1 (5 bases). V was shortened by 3 bases and J by 3 bases, with 9 bases between the two germline ends. CDR3 length: 14 residues. Germline V gene lookup returns CDR1 SGHDN and CDR2 FVKESK. CDR3 nucleotides: TGTGCCAGCAGCCATGGGACCTTTGGAAACACCATATATTTT. Translated: CASSHGTFGNTIYF.

This clonotype was observed many times. V usage is TRBV29-1 and J usage is TRBJ1-3; D is ambiguous. Trimming cost V 7 bases and J 8 bases, with 18 bases left between them. Germline V CDR1 and CDR2: SQVTM, ANQGSEA. CDR3 length: 13 residues. This CDR3 reads CSAQDDSDHTIYF. The CDR3 nucleotides are TGCAGCGCCCAGGACGATTCTGACCACACCATATATTTT.

This clonotype has a handful of counts. This chain links TRBV29-1 with TRBJ1-1, with a weak D call TRBD1 (5 bases). The germline V gene has CDR1 SQVTM and CDR2 ANQGSEA. This CDR3 spans 12 amino acids. Trimming left V 5 bases short and J 4 bases short, with 11 bases between. The CDR3 DNA is TGCAGCGTTTCTGCAGGGTTCACTGAAGCTTTCTTT. It specifies CSVSAGFTEAFF.